This T cell receptor (beta chain) was identified in a study of blood T cell repertoires in COVID-19. The assay was immunoSEQ multiplex PCR, and TCRdb's table has in-frame clones only and misses some. The sample comprises roughly 500,000 clones, about 91% of which are singletons, and around 0.95% rests with the top ten. This CDR3 has 16 residues. The sequence was collected from a man in his late teens or twenties with COVID-19, enrolled during active disease. Sequenced sample: peripheral blood. The V and J genes are TRBV21-1 and TRBJ1-1; no DNA check was done on the table's D call, TRBD1. TRBV21-1 is designated a pseudogene. CDR3: CAATVGQGQGSTEAFF. The DNA of the CDR3 is TGTGCCGCCACAGTAGGCCAGGGGCAGGGGAGCACTGAAGCTTTCTTT.